These T cell receptor beta chains were read from a single sample in a study of long-term antiretroviral therapy in people with HIV. Sequencing was performed with immunoSEQ multiplex PCR; in TCRdb, only in-frame clones are kept and a portion is missing. The sample consists of approximately 24,000 clones, around 88% of them appearing once. Sequenced here: unsorted PBMCs, sampled about 4.5 years after starting antiretroviral therapy. Receptors originate from a young man with HIV. Each CDR3 is given with its conserved first and last residue. Each record gives: J gene, V gene, D gene, clone size, CDR3 protein, CDR3 DNA. D genes are given only for firm matches. Rows may omit the clone size; those that give it use once, few, many or a size class.

J gene: TRBJ1-5; V gene: TRBV4-3; D gene: TRBD1; clone size: .; CDR3 protein: CASSESFGTDNQPQHF; CDR3 DNA: TGCGCCAGCAGCGAATCTTTTGGGACAGACAATCAGCCCCAGCATTTT
J gene: TRBJ2-1; V gene: TRBV4-3; D gene: .; clone size: .; CDR3 protein: CASSQETLADNEQFF; CDR3 DNA: TGCGCCAGCAGCCAAGAAACTTTAGCGGACAATGAGCAGTTCTTC
J gene: TRBJ1-5; V gene: TRBV7-9; D gene: TRBD1; clone size: few; CDR3 protein: CASSSGQINQPQHF; CDR3 DNA: TGTGCCAGCAGCTCGGGACAGATTAATCAGCCCCAGCATTTT
J gene: TRBJ1-3; V gene: TRBV6-5; D gene: .; clone size: once; CDR3 protein: CASRTTGGSGNTIYF; CDR3 DNA: TGTGCCAGCAGAACTACCGGGGGCTCTGGAAACACCATATATTTT
J gene: TRBJ2-2; V gene: TRBV27; D gene: TRBD1; clone size: .; CDR3 protein: CASRGGGGQGGTGELFF; CDR3 DNA: TGTGCCAGCAGAGGAGGGGGGGGACAGGGAGGCACCGGGGAGCTGTTTTTT
J gene: TRBJ1-3; V gene: TRBV9; D gene: .; clone size: once; CDR3 protein: CASSVSSGNTIYF; CDR3 DNA: TGTGCCAGCAGCGTTTCCTCTGGAAACACCATATATTTT
J gene: TRBJ1-2; V gene: TRBV9; D gene: .; clone size: .; CDR3 protein: CASSVGSGLNYGYTF; CDR3 DNA: TGTGCCAGCAGCGTTGGGTCAGGGCTTAACTATGGCTACACCTTC
J gene: TRBJ1-4; V gene: TRBV4-1; D gene: .; clone size: once; CDR3 protein: CASSQGQVASPNEKLFF; CDR3 DNA: TGCGCCAGCAGCCAAGGTCAAGTCGCATCTCCCAATGAAAAACTGTTTTTT
J gene: TRBJ2-7; V gene: TRBV21-1; D gene: .; clone size: .; CDR3 protein: CASSKMSGGGSYEQYF; CDR3 DNA: TGTGCCAGCAGCAAGATGTCCGGAGGCGGCTCCTACGAGCAGTACTTC
J gene: TRBJ2-3; V gene: TRBV11-2; D gene: .; clone size: .; CDR3 protein: CASSLTTSTDTQYF; CDR3 DNA: TGTGCCAGCAGCTTGACGACTAGCACAGATACGCAGTATTTT
J gene: TRBJ1-1; V gene: TRBV7-8; D gene: .; clone size: medium-sized; CDR3 protein: CASRTGYTEAFF; CDR3 DNA: TGTGCCAGCCGAACAGGGTACACTGAAGCTTTCTTT
J gene: TRBJ2-1; V gene: TRBV6-6; D gene: TRBD2; clone size: .; CDR3 protein: CASSTTSAYYNEQFF; CDR3 DNA: TGTGCCAGCAGTACAACTAGCGCTTACTACAATGAGCAGTTCTTC
J gene: TRBJ2-5; V gene: TRBV27; D gene: .; clone size: .; CDR3 protein: CASNPQDPPWGQETQYF; CDR3 DNA: TGTGCCAGCAACCCGCAGGACCCTCCTTGGGGTCAAGAGACCCAGTACTTC
J gene: TRBJ2-7; V gene: TRBV11-2; D gene: .; clone size: .; CDR3 protein: CASSSRPGQGEQYF; CDR3 DNA: TGTGCCAGCAGCTCCCGCCCCGGACAAGGCGAGCAGTACTTC
J gene: TRBJ2-7; V gene: TRBV28; D gene: .; clone size: few; CDR3 protein: CASSRDAFVYEQYF; CDR3 DNA: TGTGCCAGCAGCCGGGACGCTTTTGTCTACGAGCAGTACTTC